What follows describes a single T cell receptor (beta chain). The germline V gene has CDR1 DFQATT and CDR2 SNEGSKA (reference sequence). The CDR3 extends over 14 amino acids. Trimming cost V 5 bases and J 9 bases; bases outside gene matches: 11. The sample comes from a study of blood T cells in healthy people across ages. The use of a sample-barcoded 5' primer and a J-beta primer mix characterized a second PCR of roughly 6 to 11 cycles. TCRdb called the 5' RACE reads again in MiXCR, with one record for every CDR3 protein. The data show around 600,000 distinct CDR3 sequences, roughly 48% seen once. This chain links TRBV20-1 with TRBJ2-5; 11 bases are shared with TRBD2. This sequence originates from a man older than 75 in good health. Source material: blood. The CDR3 loop reads CSAELAGAIGAQYF. The CDR3 DNA reads as TGCAGTGCTGAACTAGCGGGGGCAATAGGGGCCCAGTACTTC.